The 17 T cell receptor beta chains reported below all come from one sample, sequenced in a study of OX40 agonist ivuxolimab in advanced cancers. Using immunoSEQ multiplex PCR, the repertoire was profiled, and TCRdb retains in-frame clones only, with some absent. Found here are 87,000 or so clones, roughly 88% of them singletons; the top ten hold 3% to 4%. The material was CD4+ or CD8+ T cells sorted from blood, obtained in a trial of the OX40 agonist ivuxolimab. These receptors originate from an adult with an advanced solid tumor such as melanoma, head and neck, liver or kidney cancer.

The chain combines TRBV15 with TRBJ1-4; weak D call: TRBD1 (5 bases). V was shortened by 8 bases and J by 8 bases, with 15 bases between the two germline ends. Germline V CDR1 and CDR2: LNHNV, YYDKDF (reference sequence). This CDR3 contains 13 residues. CDR3 protein: CATQAGGREKLFF. CDR3 DNA: TGTGCCACCCAAGCGGGGGGGAGAGAAAAACTGTTTTTT. Full variable domain (missing parts from reference TRBV15 and TRBJ1-4): DAMVIQNPRYQVTQFGKPVTLSCSQTLNHNVMYWYQQKSSQAPKLLFHYYDKDFNNEADTPDNFQSRRPNTSFCFLDIRSPGLGDTAMYLCATQAGGREKLFFGSGTQLSVL.

DNA for the CDR3: TGCGCCAGCAGCCAAGATACAACTTGGAGTTTCGGGCTAGCGGGAAACACCGGGGAGCTGTTTTTT. It translates to CASSQDTTWSFGLAGNTGELFF. This chain uses TRBV4-3 with TRBJ2-2; 9 bases align to TRBD2. J gave up 2 bases and V 0 bases, and 19 bases lay outside the gene matches. The CDR3 covers 22 residues. Germline V gives CDR1 LGHNA, CDR2 YSLEER.

The chain carries TRBV11-3 and TRBJ2-5; D perhaps matches TRBD1 (5 bases). The CDR3 contains 15 residues. Germline V gives CDR1 SGHNT, CDR2 YENEEA. The V end lost 1 base, the J end lost 4 bases, and 13 bases lay between the germline ends. The CDR3 region is CASSLGEGQGETQYF. In DNA, the CDR3 is TGTGCCAGCAGCTTAGGCGAAGGGCAGGGAGAGACCCAGTACTTC.

The chain couples TRBV6-1 to TRBJ1-5; D unresolved. Trimming left V 10 bases short and J 10 bases short, with 23 bases between. The CDR3 has 14 amino acids. CDR1 and CDR2 from the germline V gene are MNHNS and SASEGT. The CDR3 DNA sequence: TGTGCCACCTCCGCGAACCCCAGTGGGTTTCCCCAGCATTTT. Encoded protein: CATSANPSGFPQHF.

The table lists this clone with a count of one. This chain connects TRBV20-1 to TRBJ2-1; D is unclear. There are 11 residues in the CDR3. Trimming stripped 3 bases from V and 8 bases from J, with 8 bases between. Germline-derived CDR1 and CDR2 are DFQATT and SNEGSKA (reference sequence). The CDR3: CSARFMDEQFF. CDR3 in DNA: TGCAGTGCTAGGTTCATGGATGAGCAGTTCTTC.

The rearrangement joins TRBV5-1 to TRBJ2-2; 9 positions match TRBD1. Germline V gene sequence: CDR1 SGHRS, CDR2 YFSETQ. The CDR3 consists of 17 residues. After removal of 3 bases from V and 4 bases from J, the junction contained 10 bases not matched to a gene. In DNA form, the CDR3 reads TGCGCCAGCAGCTGGGAATTACAGGGGGCCGGCACCGGGGAGCTGTTTTTT. This sequence encodes CASSWELQGAGTGELFF.

This clone has just a few counts. The chain carries TRBV18 and TRBJ2-7, with D possibly matching TRBD1 (6 bases). Per germline, CDR1 KGHSH and CDR2 LQKENI. The V end lost 1 base, the J end lost 0 bases, and 7 bases lay between the germline ends. This CDR3 has 14 amino acids. CDR3: CASSPQGDSYEQYF. DNA for the CDR3: TGTGCCAGCTCACCACAGGGGGACTCCTACGAGCAGTACTTC.

The J gene is TRBJ2-2, the V gene TRBV28, with D tentatively TRBD2 (5 bases). Germline CDR1 MDHEN, CDR2 SYDVKM. The CDR3 covers 16 residues. Deletions cut 3 bases from V and 4 bases from J, with 15 bases between. The CDR3 DNA follows: TGTGCCAGCAGTTTTAGGGCCCACCGGGGCACCGGGGAGCTGTTTTTT. This sequence encodes CASSFRAHRGTGELFF.

This chain links TRBV29-1 with TRBJ1-5, with D uncertain. V was pared by 3 bases and J by 3 bases, with 12 bases between. The CDR3 is 14 residues long. The germline V gene has CDR1 SQVTM and CDR2 ANQGSEA. This chain's CDR3 is CSVDWAAINQPQHF. The DNA of the CDR3 is TGCAGCGTTGACTGGGCAGCCATCAATCAGCCCCAGCATTTT.

This rearrangement joins TRBV7-9 to TRBJ2-1, with 7 bases that match TRBD2. The CDR3 sequence is 13 residues long. Germline values: CDR1 SEHNR, CDR2 FQNEAQ (reference sequence). The J segment lost 6 bases and the V segment lost 5 bases, leaving 4 bases of the junction unmatched. CDR3 DNA sequence: TGTGCCAGCAGCCGCGGGAGCGGCAATGAGCAGTTCTTC. Its protein product is CASSRGSGNEQFF.

The J gene is TRBJ1-4, the V gene TRBV5-8; 7 bases match TRBD1. Germline CDR1 SGHTS, CDR2 YDEGEE. CDR3 length equals 14 residues. J lost 6 bases, V lost 5 bases, and 7 bases had no gene match. CDR3 DNA: TGTGCCAGCAGGATGGGGCAGGGGGATGAAAAACTGTTTTTT. Its translation: CASRMGQGDEKLFF.

The chain joins TRBV5-4 to TRBJ2-1; D is ambiguous. The ends were cut back, 0 bases at V and 4 bases at J, with 2 bases in the middle. Per germline, CDR1 SGHNT and CDR2 YYREEE (reference sequence). The CDR3 has 12 residues. The CDR3 nucleotides read TGTGCCAGCAGCTTGGCGTACAATGAGCAGTTCTTC. Translation gives CASSLAYNEQFF.

This clone has a handful of counts. V and J are TRBV6-5 and TRBJ2-1; the D is unclear. V shed 4 bases and J shed 0 bases, with 13 bases lying between them. From germline, CDR1 is MNHEY and CDR2 SVGAGI. This CDR3 spans 16 amino acids. The chain's CDR3 is CASSSSLSSSYNEQFF. CDR3 sequence (DNA): TGTGCCAGCAGTTCATCCCTCTCTAGCTCCTACAATGAGCAGTTCTTC.

This clone was detected only once. V is TRBV2 and J is TRBJ2-7; tentative D call: TRBD2 (5 bases). Trimming pared 4 bases from V and 0 bases from J, leaving 19 bases between. Germline V gene data show CDR1 as SNHLY and CDR2 as FYNNEI. The CDR3 has 17 amino acids. CDR3 sequence reads: CASSGEWPGSISYEQYF. CDR3 nucleotides: TGTGCCAGCAGTGGTGAATGGCCGGGGTCCATCTCCTACGAGCAGTACTTC.

The gene calls are TRBV5-1 and TRBJ2-7, with D perhaps TRBD2 (6 bases). Between the trimmed V and J ends, which lost 1 base and 3 bases, there was a span of 14 bases. The CDR3 is 15 residues long. The germline gives CDR1 SGHRS, CDR2 YFSETQ. The CDR3 nucleotides read TGCGCCAGCAGCTTGTGGTCGGGAGTTGGCTACGAGCAGTACTTC. Translating it yields CASSLWSGVGYEQYF. The whole variable domain, filled in from reference TRBV5-1 and TRBJ2-7, reads KAGVTQTPRYLIKTRGQQVTLSCSPISGHRSVSWYQQTPGQGLQFLFEYFSETQRNKGNFPGRFSGRQFSNSRSEMNVSTLELGDSALYLCASSLWSGVGYEQYFGPGTRLTVT.

With regard to this clone: The sample contains more than one DNA sequence encoding this CDR3. This chain connects TRBV30 to TRBJ1-5; the D is unclear. Germline CDR1 reads GTSNPN; CDR2 reads SVGIG (reference sequence). The V and J ends lost 2 bases and 0 bases respectively, with 8 bases between them. The CDR3 contains 14 residues. CDR3 sequence reads: CAWSYKNSNQPQHF. CDR3 DNA sequence: TGTGCCTGGAGTTACAAGAATAGCAATCAGCCCCAGCATTTT.

In DNA form, the CDR3 reads TGTGCCAGCAGTGGAGACAGGACGAGCTCCTACGAGCAGTACTTC. This encodes CASSGDRTSSYEQYF. The rearrangement joins TRBV2 to TRBJ2-7, with D maybe TRBD1 (6 bases). V gave up 4 bases and J gave up 0 bases, with 13 bases separating them. The CDR3 is 15 amino acids. CDR1 SNHLY and CDR2 FYNNEI come from the germline V gene.